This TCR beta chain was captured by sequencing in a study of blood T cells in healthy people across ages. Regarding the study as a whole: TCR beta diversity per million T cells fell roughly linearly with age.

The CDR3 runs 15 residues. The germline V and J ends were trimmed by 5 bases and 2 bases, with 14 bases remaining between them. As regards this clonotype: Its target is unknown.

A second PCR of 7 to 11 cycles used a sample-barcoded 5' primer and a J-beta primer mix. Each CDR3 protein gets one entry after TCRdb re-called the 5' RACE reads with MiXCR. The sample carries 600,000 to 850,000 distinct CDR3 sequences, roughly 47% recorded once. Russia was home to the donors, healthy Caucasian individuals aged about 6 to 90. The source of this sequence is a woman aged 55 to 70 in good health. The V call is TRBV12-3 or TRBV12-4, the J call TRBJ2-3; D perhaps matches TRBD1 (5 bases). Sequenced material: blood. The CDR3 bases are TGTGCCAGCAGTACCAGGACAAGTAACACAGATACGCAGTATTTT. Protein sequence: CASSTRTSNTDTQYF.